This T cell receptor beta chain was sequenced for a study of breast tumors, draining lymph nodes, adjacent tissues. J was trimmed by 7 bases and V by 4 bases; bases with no gene match: 6. This CDR3 is 14 amino acids long. Germline V gives CDR1 MNHEY, CDR2 SMNVEV (reference sequence). Breast cancer patients provided tissue from their axillary draining lymph nodes. Study-level results: Data only fit, rather than demonstrated, lymph node origin of most tumor T cells. Data fit most tumor T cells coming from lymph node, expanding in tumor. Tumors had less TCR diversity than lymph nodes, more than nontumor tissue.

This clonotype has more than one count but fewer than ten. Its matching antigen is unknown. MiXCR, applied by TCRdb to the multiplex PCR reads, yields one record per CDR3 protein. The sample has approximately 100,000 distinct CDR3 sequences; around 30% are singletons. This clonotype was obtained from a female donor with breast cancer. Some clones in this sample may be carry-over from other donors' samples. This sequence joins TRBV27 and TRBJ2-7, with 11 bases fitting TRBD1. Source material: axillary lymph node tissue. The CDR3 DNA is TGTGCCAGCAGTTCAGGACAGGGGGCAGGAGAGCAGTACTTC. Protein product: CASSSGQGAGEQYF.